The 26 T cell receptor beta chains listed next were all sequenced from one sample in a study of T cell responses to AZD1222 COVID-19 vaccine. Sequencing was performed with immunoSEQ multiplex PCR; in TCRdb, only in-frame clones are kept and a portion is missing. The repertoire holds around 150,000 clones, with 90% as singletons. Sequences were derived from peripheral blood, sampled on day 0 of AZD1222 vaccination. These receptors were taken from an adult in good health.

The rearrangement uses TRBV11-3 and TRBJ2-5; D is uncertain. The CDR3 length is 14 residues. Germline values: CDR1 SGHNT, CDR2 YENEEA. The germline V and J ends were trimmed by 3 bases and 7 bases, with 15 bases remaining between them. For the CDR3, the DNA is TGTGCCAGCAGCTTTCGGATGGGCCCGGGGACCCAGTACTTC. This gives the protein CASSFRMGPGTQYF.

The chain has TRBV10-3 and TRBJ2-7; 8 nucleotides match TRBD1. V gave up 6 bases and J gave up 4 bases; unmatched junction bases: 14. The CDR3 loop spans 16 amino acids. Germline V lookup: CDR1 ENHRY, CDR2 SYGVKD. The CDR3 DNA is TGTGCCATCAGGGTTTCTACAGGGGGACAAATGTACGAGCAGTACTTC. Its translation: CAIRVSTGGQMYEQYF.

Note on this clone: The same CDR3 is also encoded by other DNA sequences in this sample. The V and J genes are TRBV19 and TRBJ1-1; D call uncertain. The germline V and J ends were trimmed by 8 bases and 3 bases, with 13 bases remaining between them. Germline V gene lookup returns CDR1 LNHDA and CDR2 SQIVND (reference sequence). The CDR3 loop spans 13 amino acids. The CDR3 is CASSGSRDTEAFF. Here the CDR3 DNA reads TGTGCCAGTTCGGGGAGCCGGGACACTGAAGCTTTCTTT.

This clone came up once. The CDR3 sequence: CASSPAGTGTNTEAFF. The CDR3 DNA reads TGTGCCAGCAGCCCCGCCGGGACAGGAACGAACACTGAAGCTTTCTTT. The chain links TRBV11-2 to TRBJ1-1; TRBD1 matches 8 bases. V gave up 5 bases and J gave up 1 base; unmatched junction bases: 9. Looked up from germline, CDR1 is SGHAT and CDR2 is FQNNGV. This CDR3 contains 16 residues.

This clone appeared a few times. The gene calls are TRBV2 and TRBJ1-5; perhaps TRBD1 as D (6 bases). The CDR3 has 15 amino acids. Trimming took 8 bases from V and 1 from J, leaving 15 bases between them. Germline loops: CDR1 SNHLY, CDR2 FYNNEI. CDR3: CASGGQTLSNQPQHF. The CDR3 region has the DNA TGTGCCAGCGGGGGACAAACCCTGAGCAATCAGCCCCAGCATTTT.

The chain uses TRBV10-2 and TRBJ2-2; 8 bases align to TRBD2. J gave up 5 bases and V 4 bases, and 15 bases lay outside the gene matches. Per the germline V gene, CDR1 is WSHSY and CDR2 is SAAADI. The CDR3 is made up of 18 amino acids. CDR3 in amino acids: CASSGGGGRPTGTGELFF. The CDR3 DNA reads TGCGCCAGCAGTGGGGGCGGGGGGCGCCCCACGGGGACCGGGGAGCTGTTTTTT.

This sequence joins TRBV6-5 and TRBJ1-2; 9 bases fit TRBD1. Looked up from germline, CDR1 is MNHEY and CDR2 is SVGAGI. The length of the CDR3 is 15 residues. V dropped 2 bases and J dropped 4; count of bases not matched to a gene: 5. CDR3 nucleotides: TGTGCCAGCAGTTACGGGACAGGGCTAGGCTATGGCTACACCTTC. It yields the protein CASSYGTGLGYGYTF.

The chain links TRBV21-1 to TRBJ2-1; TRBD2 is taken as the D call from the table, unchecked against the DNA. TRBV21-1 is deemed a pseudogene. CDR3 length: 12 amino acids. This CDR3 reads CAGRLAGGEQFF. The DNA of the CDR3 is TGTGCCGGAAGACTAGCGGGAGGCGAGCAGTTCTTC.

The chain carries TRBV6-7 and TRBJ2-2; D tentatively reads TRBD1 or TRBD2 (5 bases each). TRBV6-7 qualifies as an ORF whose function is uncertain. This CDR3 region has 15 residues. V was cut by 5 bases and J by 4 bases, with 14 bases left in between. The chain's CDR3 is CASSPLGTSTGELFF. The CDR3 region has the DNA TGTGCCAGCAGTCCCTTGGGGACGTCCACCGGGGAGCTGTTTTTT.

The rearrangement uses TRBV27 and TRBJ2-3; D might be TRBD1 or TRBD2, each matching 5 bases. The CDR3 loop spans 17 amino acids. V lost 3 bases to trimming and J lost 0 bases, with 16 bases between them. Germline V gene lookup returns CDR1 MNHEY and CDR2 SMNVEV (reference sequence). The CDR3 spells CASSLGPGWLSTDTQYF. As DNA, the CDR3 is TGTGCCAGCAGTTTGGGGCCGGGGTGGCTGAGCACAGATACGCAGTATTTT.

The chain uses TRBV5-1 and TRBJ1-1, with TRBD1 matching over 9 bases. The CDR3 spans 16 residues. From germline, CDR1 is SGHRS and CDR2 YFSETQ. The J segment lost 0 bases and the V segment lost 5 bases, leaving 8 bases of the junction unmatched. CDR3 amino acids: CASSSRDRDVNTEAFF. The CDR3 DNA sequence: TGCGCCAGCAGTTCCCGGGACAGGGATGTGAACACTGAAGCTTTCTTT.

The rearrangement joins TRBV9 to TRBJ1-1; maybe TRBD1 (5 bases). This CDR3 comprises 12 residues. V lost 4 bases and J 8 bases, leaving 12 bases between the germline ends. CDR1 is SGDLS, CDR2 YYNGEE, per germline. CDR3 loop: CASSPQGLEAFF. The DNA of the CDR3 is TGTGCCAGCAGCCCCCAGGGTCTCGAAGCTTTCTTT. The variable domain in full, with the rest retrieved from reference TRBV9 and TRBJ1-1, is DSGVTQTPKHLITATGQRVTLRCSPRSGDLSVYWYQQSLDQGLQFLIQYYNGEERAKGNILERFSAQQFPDLHSELNLSSLELGDSALYFCASSPQGLEAFFGQGTRLTVV.

The V call is TRBV6-4, the J call TRBJ2-1; possible D gene TRBD1, 6 bases. Germline V CDR1 and CDR2: MRHNA, SNTAGT. The CDR3 loop spans 12 amino acids. Trimming left V 6 bases short and J 4 bases short, with 7 bases between. The CDR3 is CASRGGYNEQFF. The CDR3, as DNA: TGTGCCAGCAGAGGGGGTTACAATGAGCAGTTCTTC.

This chain joins TRBV6-5 and TRBJ2-3; perhaps TRBD2 as D (7 bases). Trimming cost V 11 bases and J 3 bases, with 15 bases left between them. Germline V gene data show CDR1 as MNHEY and CDR2 as SVGAGI. CDR3 length equals 13 residues. The CDR3, as DNA: TGTGCCGGGGGAAGGGGGGGGACAGATACGCAGTATTTT. Translation gives CAGGRGGTDTQYF.

On this clone: Other DNA variants within this sample encode the same CDR3. The CDR3 spells CSVGQGNTEAFF. CDR3 DNA: TGCAGCGTCGGACAGGGGAACACTGAAGCTTTCTTT. The chain links TRBV29-1 to TRBJ1-1; 8 bases align to TRBD1. Losses at the gene ends were 6 bases for V and 1 base for J; bases not matched to a gene: 1. The CDR3 has 12 amino acids. Per germline, CDR1 SQVTM and CDR2 ANQGSEA.

This clone showed up just once. CDR3 sequence: CASSHRDTNQPQHF. In DNA form, the CDR3 reads TGTGCCAGCAGCCACCGGGACACCAATCAGCCCCAGCATTTT. The chain employs TRBV6-2 or TRBV6-3 and TRBJ1-5; D may be TRBD1 (6 bases). The CDR3 spans 14 residues. V was clipped by 6 bases and J by 3 bases, with 12 bases between them. Germline V gene sequence: CDR1 MNHEY, CDR2 SVGEGT.

This chain connects TRBV27 to TRBJ1-5; no clear D. Germline V lookup: CDR1 MNHEY, CDR2 SMNVEV (reference sequence). The CDR3 has 14 residues. Trimming cost V 5 bases and J 5 bases, with 13 bases left between them. DNA of the CDR3: TGTGCCAGCAGTCCCCGGACGGCTGATCAGCCCCAGCATTTT. This sequence encodes CASSPRTADQPQHF.

V and J are TRBV7-6 and TRBJ2-7; 13 nucleotides match TRBD2. V shed 5 bases, J shed 0 bases, and the junction held 10 bases outside the gene matches. Germline V gives CDR1 SGHVS, CDR2 FNYEAQ. CDR3 size: 18 residues. CDR3 in DNA: TGTGCCAGCAGCCGAGCGGGACTAGCGGGGAAAAGCTCCTACGAGCAGTACTTC. Protein product: CASSRAGLAGKSSYEQYF.

The chain is built from TRBV7-9 and TRBJ2-5, with a possible D match to TRBD2 (6 bases). Germline V gene data show CDR1 as SEHNR and CDR2 as FQNEAQ (reference sequence). V shed 8 bases and J shed 1 base, with 17 bases lying between them. The CDR3 spans 15 residues. The CDR3 reads CASRLGAGSQETQYF. DNA for the CDR3: TGTGCCAGCCGACTCGGCGCGGGAAGCCAAGAGACCCAGTACTTC.

The chain employs TRBV19 and TRBJ1-1, with D possibly TRBD1 on 6 matching bases. Germline CDR1 and CDR2: LNHDA and SQIVND (reference sequence). The CDR3 loop spans 16 amino acids. The V and J ends lost 4 bases and 2 bases respectively, with 17 bases between them. The CDR3 loop reads CASSTTTGTPNTEAFF. As DNA, the CDR3 is TGTGCCAGTAGTACGACTACCGGGACACCAAACACTGAAGCTTTCTTT.

This clone was counted a few times. The V and J genes are TRBV7-8 and TRBJ1-5, with D unresolved. The V and J ends lost 5 bases and 3 bases respectively, with 14 bases between them. Per the germline V gene, CDR1 is SGHVS and CDR2 is FQNEAQ. The CDR3 loop spans 15 amino acids. CDR3 protein: CASSPVSGYNQPQHF. The CDR3 DNA is TGTGCCAGCAGCCCAGTCAGCGGCTACAATCAGCCCCAGCATTTT.

This clone appeared once. Here the CDR3 DNA reads TGTGCCAGCAGCTCAAGCTCAAATACGCAGTATTTT. It codes for CASSSSSNTQYF. The chain uses TRBV7-8 and TRBJ2-3; unclear D gene. The V and J ends lost 4 bases and 7 bases respectively, with 9 bases between them. Per the germline V gene, CDR1 is SGHVS and CDR2 is FQNEAQ. The CDR3 spans 12 residues.

This clone was recorded once. The V and J genes are TRBV4-1 and TRBJ2-7; 7 bases align to TRBD1. Trimming removed 1 base from V and 2 bases from J; junction bases left unmatched: 8. The CDR3 consists of 16 residues. The V gene's germline CDR1 is MGHRA and CDR2 YSYEKL. The CDR3 sequence is CASSQGRQGVPYEQYF. For the CDR3, the DNA is TGCGCCAGCAGCCAAGGGCGGCAGGGGGTCCCCTACGAGCAGTACTTC.

The rearrangement links TRBV7-6 to TRBJ1-6, with 8 bases identical to TRBD1. This CDR3 is built from 15 residues. Per germline, CDR1 SGHVS and CDR2 FNYEAQ. V shed 1 base, J shed 6 bases, and the junction held 2 bases outside the gene matches. CDR3 sequence (DNA): TGTGCCAGCAGCTTAGAGGGACAGGTTAATTCACCCCTCCACTTT. Protein sequence: CASSLEGQVNSPLHF.

This chain links TRBV4-3 with TRBJ1-2, with no clear D. CDR1 LGHNA and CDR2 YSLEER come from the germline V gene. The CDR3 is 16 residues long. V dropped 1 base and J dropped 6 bases, with 18 bases sitting between them. The CDR3 bases are TGCGCCAGCAGCCAAGCCCCGGCAGGCCCTTGGGATGGCTACACCTTC. Translated, it gives CASSQAPAGPWDGYTF.

This chain joins TRBV6-2 or TRBV6-3 and TRBJ1-5, with D possibly being TRBD1 (5 bases). CDR1 is MNHEY and CDR2 is SVGEGT in the germline V gene. V lost 2 bases and J lost 1, with 9 bases in between. The CDR3 runs to 15 residues. As DNA, the CDR3 is TGTGCCAGCAGTTACACAGGTGGAAGCAATCAGCCCCAGCATTTT. This sequence encodes CASSYTGGSNQPQHF.